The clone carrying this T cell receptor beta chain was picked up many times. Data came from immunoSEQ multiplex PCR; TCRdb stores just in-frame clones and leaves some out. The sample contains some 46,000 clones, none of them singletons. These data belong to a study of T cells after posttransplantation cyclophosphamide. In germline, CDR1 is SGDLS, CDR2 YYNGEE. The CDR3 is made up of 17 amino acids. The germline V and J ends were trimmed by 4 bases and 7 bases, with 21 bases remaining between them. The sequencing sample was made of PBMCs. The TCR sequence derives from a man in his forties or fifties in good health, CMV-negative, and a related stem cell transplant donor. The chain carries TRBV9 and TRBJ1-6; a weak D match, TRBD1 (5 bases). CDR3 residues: CASSPPAGDANNSPLHF. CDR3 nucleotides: TGTGCCAGCAGCCCACCGGCGGGGGACGCCAACAATTCACCCCTCCACTTT.